These 23 T cell receptor beta chains share one sample of origin, sequenced in a study of blood T cell repertoires in COVID-19. Data came from immunoSEQ multiplex PCR; TCRdb stores just in-frame clones and leaves some out. There are 300,000 to 400,000 clones in the sample; about nine tenths occur only once, and about 2.4% lies in the top ten. The sequenced sample was PBMCs or T cells enriched from blood (not recorded which). The source is a man aged 55 to 69 who had recovered from COVID-19.

The chain is built from TRBV5-1 and TRBJ2-2, with 10 bases lining up with TRBD1. This CDR3 comprises 16 residues. Germline V gene sequence: CDR1 SGHRS, CDR2 YFSETQ. Trimming at V came to 1 base and at J to 7 bases, leaving 7 bases not matched to a gene. CDR3 bases: TGCGCCAGCAGCTTGAGGACAGGGGGGACGGACGGGGAGCTGTTTTTT. Residues: CASSLRTGGTDGELFF.

The V gene is TRBV7-2, the J gene TRBJ1-3; D gene uncertain. The length of the CDR3 is 13 residues. The V gene's germline CDR1 is SGHTA and CDR2 FQGNSA. Between the trimmed V and J ends, which lost 5 bases and 0 bases, there was a span of 5 bases. The CDR3 DNA reads TGTGCCAGCAGCCCCAACTCTGGAAACACCATATATTTT. Translation gives CASSPNSGNTIYF.

The chain uses TRBV11-2 and TRBJ2-7; 8 bases match TRBD1. Germline lookup yields CDR1 SGHAT and CDR2 FQNNGV. The CDR3 has 15 amino acids. Unmatched junction bases numbered 15, after V lost 5 bases and J lost 9 bases. The CDR3 DNA is TGTGCCAGCAGCCTCACCCGGACAGGGAAATCTACGCAGTACTTC. Translated, it gives CASSLTRTGKSTQYF. Full variable domain (missing parts from reference TRBV11-2 and TRBJ2-7): EAGVAQSPRYKIIEKRQSVAFWCNPISGHATLYWYQQILGQGPKLLIQFQNNGVVDDSQLPKDRFSAERLKGVDSTLKIQPAKLEDSAVYLCASSLTRTGKSTQYFGPGTRLTVT.

This clone was seen only a few times. The chain joins TRBV6-5 to TRBJ1-2, with unresolved D. This CDR3 has 14 residues. V was clipped by 2 bases and J by 2 bases, with 9 bases between them. Germline V lookup: CDR1 MNHEY, CDR2 SVGAGI. CDR3 bases: TGTGCCAGCAGTTACGCTGGTCAGAACTATGGCTACACCTTC. Protein: CASSYAGQNYGYTF.

The J gene is TRBJ2-2, the V gene TRBV5-1; the D gene is possibly TRBD1 (6 bases). Germline CDR1 and CDR2: SGHRS and YFSETQ. Trimming removed 1 base from V and 8 bases from J, with 15 bases in between. The CDR3 is 15 residues long. DNA for the CDR3: TGCGCCAGCAGCTTGTCAGGGGCGACTCCGGGGGAGCTGTTTTTT. This codes for CASSLSGATPGELFF.

This clone occurred once. The chain carries TRBV10-1 and TRBJ2-2; 11 nucleotides align to TRBD2. The V gene's germline CDR1 is WNHNN and CDR2 SYGVQD (reference sequence). The CDR3 runs to 18 residues. V shed 3 bases and J 4 bases; nucleotides not matched to a gene: 10. CDR3 nucleotides: TGCGCCAGCAGTGATTACCCCCAAACTAGCGGGAGCACCGGGGAGCTGTTTTTT. It specifies CASSDYPQTSGSTGELFF.

This clone was seen a few times. The V call is TRBV7-9, the J call TRBJ2-1, with 7 nucleotides matching TRBD2. V trimming: 5 bases; J trimming: 4 bases; junction bases outside the gene matches: 11. The CDR3 is made up of 16 amino acids. Germline lookup yields CDR1 SEHNR and CDR2 FQNEAQ (reference sequence). For the CDR3, the DNA is TGTGCCAGCAGCACGGACTGGGGGGGATCTTACAATGAGCAGTTCTTC. This gives the protein CASSTDWGGSYNEQFF.

This clone has a handful of counts. The gene calls are TRBV21-1 and TRBJ2-3; TRBD1, as called in the table, went unchecked against the DNA. TRBV21-1 is marked as a pseudogene. The CDR3 contains 13 residues. The CDR3 reads CASATEATDTQYF. The CDR3 DNA sequence: TGTGCCAGTGCGACAGAAGCGACAGATACGCAGTATTTT.

This sequence joins TRBV19 and TRBJ1-5, with D possibly matching TRBD1 (5 bases). Germline V gives CDR1 LNHDA, CDR2 SQIVND (reference sequence). This CDR3 contains 14 residues. Trimming shortened V by 1 base and J by 5 bases, and 9 bases separated the two germline ends. The CDR3, as DNA: TGTGCCAGTAGTATAGGGGGGGGTTATCAGCCCCAGCATTTT. Protein sequence: CASSIGGGYQPQHF.

CDR3 sequence reads: CASSYLTGTANTEAFF. In DNA, the CDR3 is TGTGCCAGCAGTTACCTGACAGGGACAGCTAACACTGAAGCTTTCTTT. V and J are TRBV6-5 and TRBJ1-1; 7 bases match TRBD1. Trimming took 2 bases from V and 2 from J; bases not matched to a gene: 8. The germline V gene has CDR1 MNHEY and CDR2 SVGAGI. The CDR3 extends over 16 amino acids.

The chain employs TRBV7-8 and TRBJ2-1; D is unclear. Trimming took off 2 bases at V and 6 bases at J, with 8 bases between the two ends. Per germline, CDR1 SGHVS and CDR2 FQNEAQ. This CDR3 has 13 amino acids. The CDR3 DNA reads TGTGCCAGCAGCTTAATCTCCGTCAATGAGCAGTTCTTC. Translation gives CASSLISVNEQFF.

The J gene is TRBJ2-1, the V gene TRBV5-1; D may be TRBD2 (5 bases). The CDR3 spans 14 residues. The V gene lost 1 base and the J gene lost 1 base, with 6 bases spanning the gap. Germline V CDR1 and CDR2: SGHRS, YFSETQ. The CDR3 region is CASSLRESYNEQFF. The CDR3, as DNA: TGCGCCAGCAGCTTGAGGGAGTCCTACAATGAGCAGTTCTTC.

With respect to this clone: Germline is not matched at one junction end, which may reflect a read error. This sequence joins TRBV7-7 and TRBJ2-5; the D gene is possibly TRBD1 (6 bases). CDR3 length: 14 amino acids. CDR1 is SSHAT and CDR2 is FNYEAQ in the germline V gene (reference sequence). The CDR3 spells CASSSTGLKETQYF. CDR3 sequence (DNA): TGTGCTAGCAGCTCCACAGGGTTGAAAGAGACCCAGTACTTC.

The chain has TRBV7-9 and TRBJ1-1, with TRBD1 matching over 8 bases. The CDR3 has 14 residues. V lost 8 bases to trimming and J lost 5 bases; unmatched junction nucleotides: 10. CDR1 is SEHNR, CDR2 FQNEAQ, per germline (reference sequence). DNA of the CDR3: TGTGCCAGCGCTGGCCAGGGGGCGCAGACTGAAGCTTTCTTT. Translated: CASAGQGAQTEAFF.

The rearrangement joins TRBV6-5 to TRBJ2-7, with unresolved D. Trimming took 0 bases from V and 3 from J, leaving 6 bases between them. Germline CDR1 is MNHEY and CDR2 is SVGAGI. The CDR3 extends over 13 amino acids. The CDR3 DNA reads as TGTGCCAGCAGTTACTCGTCCCACTACGAGCAGTACTTC. It encodes CASSYSSHYEQYF.

The gene calls are TRBV5-6 and TRBJ2-1; 8 bases are shared with TRBD1. Germline V gives CDR1 SGHDT, CDR2 YYEEEE. The CDR3 covers 15 residues. The V and J ends lost 1 base and 8 bases, in that order; junction bases with no gene match: 8. The CDR3 coding sequence is TGTGCCAGCAGCTTGCAGGGGGCGTTTGGTTATGAGCAGTTCTTC. Translating it yields CASSLQGAFGYEQFF.

CDR3: CASSEYEQYF. In nucleotides, the CDR3 is TGTGCCAGCAGCGAGTACGAGCAGTACTTC. V and J are TRBV6-5 and TRBJ2-7; D is ambiguous. The CDR3 extends over 10 amino acids. Germline CDR1 is MNHEY and CDR2 is SVGAGI. Trimming stripped 6 bases from V and 4 bases from J, with 4 bases between.

The rearrangement uses TRBV5-1 and TRBJ1-1, with D possibly matching TRBD1 (6 bases). Trimming pared 9 bases from V and 2 bases from J, leaving 14 bases between. CDR3 size: 13 residues. CDR1 SGHRS and CDR2 YFSETQ come from the germline V gene. CDR3 residues: CATRTAINTEAFF. CDR3 nucleotide sequence: TGCGCCACCCGGACAGCAATCAACACTGAAGCTTTCTTT. Full variable domain (rest looked up from reference TRBV5-1 and TRBJ1-1): KAGVTQTPRYLIKTRGQQVTLSCSPISGHRSVSWYQQTPGQGLQFLFEYFSETQRNKGNFPGRFSGRQFSNSRSEMNVSTLELGDSALYLCATRTAINTEAFFGQGTRLTVV.

In its sample, this clone was seen once. J is TRBJ1-1 and V is TRBV18; D gene uncertain. The germline V gene has CDR1 KGHSH and CDR2 LQKENI. The CDR3 is 15 residues long. Between the trimmed V and J ends, which lost 2 bases and 5 bases, there was a span of 15 bases. The CDR3 bases are TGTGCCAGCTCACCAGGTCGACAAGAAGCTACTGAAGCTTTCTTT. As protein: CASSPGRQEATEAFF.

This rearrangement joins TRBV6-5 to TRBJ1-5; D not resolved. The V end lost 2 bases, the J end lost 7 bases, and 9 bases lay between the germline ends. The germline gives CDR1 MNHEY, CDR2 SVGAGI. This CDR3 is built from 13 residues. The CDR3 DNA sequence: TGTGCCAGCAGTTACGACCCGGGGCAGCCCCAGCATTTT. Amino acids: CASSYDPGQPQHF.

The V and J genes are TRBV5-6 and TRBJ2-1; the match to TRBD1 covers 8 bases. The V segment lost 3 bases and the J segment 8 bases; nucleotides outside the gene matches: 10. The CDR3 is made up of 15 amino acids. The germline gives CDR1 SGHDT, CDR2 YYEEEE. CDR3: CASSSPGGLVDEQFF. For the CDR3, the DNA is TGTGCCAGCAGCTCTCCAGGGGGCTTAGTGGATGAGCAGTTCTTC. The full variable domain, rest sourced from reference TRBV5-6 and TRBJ2-1, is DAGVTQSPTHLIKTRGQQVTLRCSPKSGHDTVSWYQQALGQGPQFIFQYYEEEERQRGNFPDRFSGHQFPNYSSELNVNALLLGDSALYLCASSSPGGLVDEQFFGPGTRLTVL.

The V and J genes are TRBV14 and TRBJ1-2, with D uncertain. CDR3 length equals 13 residues. Trimming stripped 4 bases from V and 4 bases from J, with 10 bases between. The germline CDR1 and CDR2 sequences are SGHDN and FVKESK. The CDR3 nucleotides are TGTGCCAGCAGCCGGAACCGGGGCTATGGCTACACCTTC. Its translation: CASSRNRGYGYTF. Together with reference TRBV14 and TRBJ1-2, the CDR3 gives the full variable domain: EAGVTQFPSHSVIEKGQTVTLRCDPISGHDNLYWYRRVMGKEIKFLLHFVKESKQDESGMPNNRFLAERTGGTYSTLKVQPAELEDSGVYFCASSRNRGYGYTFGSGTRLTVV.

V is TRBV5-4 and J is TRBJ1-1, with D possibly matching TRBD1 (6 bases). V was clipped by 0 bases and J by 1 base, with 10 bases between them. The V gene's germline CDR1 is SGHNT and CDR2 YYREEE (reference sequence). This CDR3 has 15 amino acids. CDR3: CASSLGTGWNTEAFF. The DNA for the CDR3 is TGTGCCAGCAGCTTGGGTACAGGGTGGAACACTGAAGCTTTCTTT.